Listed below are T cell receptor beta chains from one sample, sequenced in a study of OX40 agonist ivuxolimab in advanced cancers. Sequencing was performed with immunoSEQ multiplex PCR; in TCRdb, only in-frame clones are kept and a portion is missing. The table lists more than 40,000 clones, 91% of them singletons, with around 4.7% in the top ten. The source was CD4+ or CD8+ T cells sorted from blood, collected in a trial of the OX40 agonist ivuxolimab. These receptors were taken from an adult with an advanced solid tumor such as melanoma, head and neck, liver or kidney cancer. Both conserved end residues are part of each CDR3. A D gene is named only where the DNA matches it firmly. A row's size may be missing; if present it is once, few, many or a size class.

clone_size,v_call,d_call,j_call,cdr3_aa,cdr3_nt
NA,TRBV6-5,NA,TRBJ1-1,CASSVAIGSHTEAFF,TGTGCCAGCAGCGTAGCCATCGGAAGCCACACTGAAGCTTTCTTT
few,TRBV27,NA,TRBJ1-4,CASGPSQGGYEKLFF,TGTGCCAGCGGCCCCTCCCAGGGTGGATATGAAAAACTGTTTTTT
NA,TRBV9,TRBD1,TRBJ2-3,CASSLSRDRGTDTQYF,TGTGCCAGCAGCCTATCCCGGGACAGGGGGACAGATACGCAGTATTTT
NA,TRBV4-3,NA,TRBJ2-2,CASSQDLVRATGELFF,TGCGCCAGCAGCCAAGACTTAGTCAGGGCCACCGGGGAGCTGTTTTTT
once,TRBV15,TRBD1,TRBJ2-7,CATSRDRGRGSVEQYF,TGTGCCACCAGCAGAGATCGTGGCAGGGGGTCGGTCGAGCAGTACTTC
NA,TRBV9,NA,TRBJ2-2,CASSVGTGPWTGELFF,TGTGCCAGCAGCGTTGGTACCGGGCCTTGGACCGGGGAGCTGTTTTTT
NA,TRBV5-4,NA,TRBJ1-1,CASSRRDEGLVFF,TGTGCCAGCAGCCGAAGAGATGAGGGTTTAGTTTTCTTT
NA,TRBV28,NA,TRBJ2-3,CASSPPVTDTQYF,TGTGCCAGCAGCCCCCCCGTCACAGATACGCAGTATTTT
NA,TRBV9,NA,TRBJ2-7,CASSVGLDPEQYF,TGTGCCAGCAGCGTGGGACTGGACCCCGAGCAGTACTTC
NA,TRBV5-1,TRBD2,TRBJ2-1,CASSDGTSGMIEQFF,TGCGCCAGCAGCGATGGGACTAGCGGGATGATTGAGCAGTTCTTC
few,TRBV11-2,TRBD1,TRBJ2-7,CASSTWDRARDEQYF,TGTGCCAGCAGCACTTGGGACAGGGCCAGGGACGAGCAGTACTTC
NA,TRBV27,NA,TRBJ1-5,CASSILGGNQPQHF,TGTGCCAGCAGTATCCTAGGGGGCAATCAGCCCCAGCATTTT
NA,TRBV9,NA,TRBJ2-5,CASSVDNPGPQETQYF,TGTGCCAGCAGCGTAGACAACCCGGGGCCCCAAGAGACCCAGTACTTC
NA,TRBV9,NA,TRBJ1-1,CASSLGGVAEAFF,TGTGCCAGCAGCTTAGGGGGAGTCGCTGAAGCTTTCTTT
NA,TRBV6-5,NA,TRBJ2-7,CASSSLPTGVSDEQYF,TGTGCCAGCAGTTCCCTGCCGACGGGGGTGAGTGACGAGCAGTACTTC
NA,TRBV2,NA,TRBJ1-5,CASRGIRRGGDQPQHF,TGTGCCAGCAGGGGAATTCGACGGGGCGGGGATCAGCCCCAGCATTTT
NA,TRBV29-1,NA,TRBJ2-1,CSVRDMAYNEQFF,TGCAGCGTTCGGGACATGGCCTACAATGAGCAGTTCTTC
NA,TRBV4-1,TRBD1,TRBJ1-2,CASSQILGQGANYGYTF,TGCGCCAGCAGCCAAATTCTAGGACAGGGGGCGAACTATGGCTACACCTTC
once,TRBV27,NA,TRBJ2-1,CASSSLPPYNEQFF,TGTGCCAGCAGTTCCCTCCCCCCCTACAATGAGCAGTTCTTC
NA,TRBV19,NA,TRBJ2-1,CASSPGLLNEQFF,TGTGCCAGTAGTCCGGGACTGCTTAATGAGCAGTTCTTC
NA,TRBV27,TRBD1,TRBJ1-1,CASSLSTGGNTEAFF,TGTGCCAGCAGTTTATCGACAGGGGGGAACACTGAAGCTTTCTTT
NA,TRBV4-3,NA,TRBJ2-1,CASSQDSESEQFF,TGCGCCAGCAGCCAAGATAGCGAGAGCGAGCAGTTCTTC
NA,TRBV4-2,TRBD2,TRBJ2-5,CASSTSSGGTPTQYF,TGTGCCAGCAGCACCTCTAGCGGGGGGACACCAACCCAGTACTTC
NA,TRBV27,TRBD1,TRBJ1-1,CASIWRGRGGEAFF,TGTGCCAGCATTTGGAGGGGGCGCGGGGGTGAAGCTTTCTTT
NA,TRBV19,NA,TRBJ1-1,CASSPREAYTEAFF,TGTGCCAGTAGTCCCAGGGAGGCGTACACTGAAGCTTTCTTT
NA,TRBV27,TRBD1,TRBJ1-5,CASSGGQGAWQPQHF,TGTGCCAGCAGCGGGGGACAGGGGGCCTGGCAGCCCCAGCATTTT
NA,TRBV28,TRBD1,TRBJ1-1,CASSLRGPSRTEAFF,TGTGCCAGCAGTCTGAGGGGGCCCTCGAGAACTGAAGCTTTCTTT
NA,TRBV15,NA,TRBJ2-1,CATRVSFGEQFF,TGTGCCACCAGGGTTAGCTTCGGTGAGCAGTTCTTC
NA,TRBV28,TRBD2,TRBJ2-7,CASSQTSGRGLSYEQYF,TGTGCCAGCAGCCAGACTAGCGGGAGGGGTTTATCCTACGAGCAGTACTTC
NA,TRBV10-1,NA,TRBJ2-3,CAGLRKDTDTQYF,TGCGCCGGCCTTCGGAAGGACACAGATACGCAGTATTTT
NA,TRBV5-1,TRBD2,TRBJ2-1,CASSLPGLGTNNEQFF,TGCGCCAGCAGCTTACCCGGATTGGGGACTAACAATGAGCAGTTCTTC
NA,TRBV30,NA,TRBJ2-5,CAWSVKVGEETQYF,TGTGCCTGGAGTGTAAAGGTCGGAGAAGAGACCCAGTACTTC
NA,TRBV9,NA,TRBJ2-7,CASSVLRTASSYEQYF,TGTGCCAGCAGCGTCTTAAGGACGGCCAGCTCCTACGAGCAGTACTTC
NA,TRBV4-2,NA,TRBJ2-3,CASSQRGSDTQYF,TGTGCCAGCAGCCAACGGGGAAGCGATACGCAGTATTTT
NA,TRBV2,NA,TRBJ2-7,CASSAVGSEYF,TGTGCCAGCAGCGCGGTGGGGTCGGAGTACTTC
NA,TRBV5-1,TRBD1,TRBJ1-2,CASSPEGQGAPGYTF,TGCGCCAGCAGCCCGGAAGGACAGGGGGCGCCTGGCTACACCTTC
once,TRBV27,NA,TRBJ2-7,CASSPGSGSAYEQYF,TGTGCCAGCAGTCCGGGAAGCGGCAGTGCCTACGAGCAGTACTTC
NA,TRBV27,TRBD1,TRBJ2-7,CASTLGQGAREQYF,TGTGCCAGCACTTTGGGACAGGGGGCTCGGGAGCAGTACTTC
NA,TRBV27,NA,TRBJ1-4,CASSSINDPTGINEKLFF,TGTGCCAGCAGTTCTATTAACGATCCGACAGGAATAAATGAAAAACTGTTTTTT
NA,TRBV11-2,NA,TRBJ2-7,CASSYGGSYEQYF,TGTGCCAGCAGCTACGGTGGCAGTTACGAGCAGTACTTC
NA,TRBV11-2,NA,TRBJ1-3,CASSFGGNTIYF,TGTGCCAGCAGCTTTGGCGGAAACACCATATATTTT
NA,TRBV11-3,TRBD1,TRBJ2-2,CASSLNSATGVIGELFF,TGTGCCAGCAGCTTAAACTCCGCGACAGGGGTTATCGGGGAGCTGTTTTTT
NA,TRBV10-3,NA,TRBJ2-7,CAISPTGASSYEQYF,TGTGCCATCAGCCCTACGGGGGCTAGTAGTTACGAGCAGTACTTC
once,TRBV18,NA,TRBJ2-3,CASSPEGADTQYF,TGTGCCAGCTCACCTGAGGGCGCAGATACGCAGTATTTT
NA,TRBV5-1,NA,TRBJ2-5,CASSPLTLLGLESQETQYF,TGCGCCAGCAGCCCACTGACCCTCCTAGGTCTGGAGTCACAAGAGACCCAGTACTTC
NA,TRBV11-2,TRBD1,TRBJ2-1,CASSLAEDRAHEQFF,TGTGCCAGCAGCTTAGCCGAGGACAGGGCGCATGAGCAGTTCTTC
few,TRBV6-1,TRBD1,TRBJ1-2,CASSDGTADSSYGYTF,TGTGCCAGCAGTGACGGGACAGCCGATAGCAGCTATGGCTACACCTTC
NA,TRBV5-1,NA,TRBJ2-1,CASSGDSYNEQFF,TGCGCCAGCAGCGGTGACTCCTACAATGAGCAGTTCTTC
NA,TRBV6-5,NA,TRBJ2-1,CASSYSMDSGEQFF,TGTGCCAGCAGTTACTCAATGGACAGTGGGGAGCAGTTCTTC
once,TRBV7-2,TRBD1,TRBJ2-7,CASSLWGTGNYEQYF,TGTGCCAGCAGCTTATGGGGGACAGGGAATTACGAGCAGTACTTC
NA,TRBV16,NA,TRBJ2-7,CASSPPGLATDEQYF,TGTGCCAGCAGCCCGCCTGGCCTAGCTACGGACGAGCAGTACTTC
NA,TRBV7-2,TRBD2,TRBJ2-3,CASSPNAGGGALDTQYF,TGTGCCAGCAGCCCGAATGCGGGCGGGGGGGCCTTAGATACGCAGTATTTT
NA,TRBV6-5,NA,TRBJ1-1,CVSSYGAGAFF,TGTGTCAGCAGTTACGGGGCGGGAGCTTTCTTT
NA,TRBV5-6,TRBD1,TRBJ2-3,CASSASTGWGTDTQYF,TGTGCCAGCAGCGCCTCGACAGGGTGGGGCACAGATACGCAGTATTTT
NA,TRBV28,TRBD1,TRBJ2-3,CASSQPRQGEKDTQYF,TGTGCCAGCAGCCAACCCCGACAGGGGGAGAAAGATACGCAGTATTTT